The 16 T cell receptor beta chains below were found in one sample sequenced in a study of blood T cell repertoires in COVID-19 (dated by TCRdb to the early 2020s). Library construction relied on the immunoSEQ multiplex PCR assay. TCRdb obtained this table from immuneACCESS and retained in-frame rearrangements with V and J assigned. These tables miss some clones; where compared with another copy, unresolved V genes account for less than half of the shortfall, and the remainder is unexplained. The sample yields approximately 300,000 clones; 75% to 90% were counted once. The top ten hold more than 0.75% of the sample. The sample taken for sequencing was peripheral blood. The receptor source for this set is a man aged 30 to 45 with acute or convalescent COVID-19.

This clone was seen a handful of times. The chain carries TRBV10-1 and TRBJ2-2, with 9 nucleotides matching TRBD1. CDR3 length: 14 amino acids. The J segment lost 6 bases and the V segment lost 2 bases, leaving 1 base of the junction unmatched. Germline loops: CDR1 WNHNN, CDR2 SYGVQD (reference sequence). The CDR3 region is CASSETGGSGELFF. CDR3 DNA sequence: TGCGCCAGCAGTGAGACAGGGGGCTCCGGGGAGCTGTTTTTT.

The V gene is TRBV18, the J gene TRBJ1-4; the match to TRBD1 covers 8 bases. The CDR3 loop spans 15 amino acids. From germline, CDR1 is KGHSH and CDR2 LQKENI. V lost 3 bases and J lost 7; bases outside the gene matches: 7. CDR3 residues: CASSPFAGQGEKLFF. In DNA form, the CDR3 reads TGTGCCAGCTCACCTTTTGCCGGACAGGGTGAAAAACTGTTTTTT.

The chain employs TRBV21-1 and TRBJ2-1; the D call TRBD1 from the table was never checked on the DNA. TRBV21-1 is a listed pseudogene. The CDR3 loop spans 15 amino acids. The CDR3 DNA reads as TGTGCCAGCAGCACCACGGGACAGGGCCACAATGAGCAGTTCTTC. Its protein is CASSTTGQGHNEQFF.

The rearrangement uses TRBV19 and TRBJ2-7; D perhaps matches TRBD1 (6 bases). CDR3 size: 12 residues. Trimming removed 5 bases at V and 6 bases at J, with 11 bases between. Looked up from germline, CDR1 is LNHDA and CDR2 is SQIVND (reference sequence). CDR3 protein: CASSGRGGEQYF. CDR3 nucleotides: TGTGCCAGTAGTGGCAGAGGGGGCGAGCAGTACTTC. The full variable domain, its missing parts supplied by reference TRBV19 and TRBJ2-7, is DGGITQSPKYLFRKEGQNVTLSCEQNLNHDAMYWYRQDPGQGLRLIYYSQIVNDFQKGDIAEGYSVSREKKESFPLTVTSAQKNPTAFYLCASSGRGGEQYFGPGTRLTVT.

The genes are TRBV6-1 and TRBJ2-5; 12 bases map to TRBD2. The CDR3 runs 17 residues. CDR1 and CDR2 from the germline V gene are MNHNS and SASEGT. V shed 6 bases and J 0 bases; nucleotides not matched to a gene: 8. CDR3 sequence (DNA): TGTGCCAGCAGCGAACCCGGACTAGCGGGAAACCAAGAGACCCAGTACTTC. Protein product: CASSEPGLAGNQETQYF.

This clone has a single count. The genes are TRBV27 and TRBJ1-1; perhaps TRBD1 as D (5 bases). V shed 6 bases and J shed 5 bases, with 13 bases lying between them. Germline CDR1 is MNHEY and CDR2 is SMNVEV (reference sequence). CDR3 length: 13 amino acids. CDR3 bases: TGTGCCAGCAGGGGAGGGTGGGGGACTGAAGCTTTCTTT. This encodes CASRGGWGTEAFF.

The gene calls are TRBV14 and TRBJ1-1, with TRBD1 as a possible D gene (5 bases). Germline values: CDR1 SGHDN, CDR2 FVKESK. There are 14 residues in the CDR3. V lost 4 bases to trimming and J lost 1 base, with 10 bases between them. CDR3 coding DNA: TGTGCCAGCAGCCGGCCCGGACAGAACACTGAAGCTTTCTTT. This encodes CASSRPGQNTEAFF.

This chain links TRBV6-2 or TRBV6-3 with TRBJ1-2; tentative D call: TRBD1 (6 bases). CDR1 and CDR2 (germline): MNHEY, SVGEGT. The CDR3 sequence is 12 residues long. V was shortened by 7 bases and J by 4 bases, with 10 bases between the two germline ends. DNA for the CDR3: TGTGCCAGCACCCCGGACAGCTATGGCTACACCTTC. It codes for CASTPDSYGYTF.

CDR3 bases: TGTGCCAGAGAAGCGGGACTAGCGGAGATCCAAGAGACCCAGTACTTC. Amino acid sequence: CAREAGLAEIQETQYF. V gene TRBV11-2 combines with J gene TRBJ2-5, with 11 bases fitting TRBD2. The CDR3 sequence is 16 residues long. The ends lost 9 bases at V and 1 base at J; junction bases unmatched: 10. CDR1 and CDR2 (germline): SGHAT, FQNNGV.

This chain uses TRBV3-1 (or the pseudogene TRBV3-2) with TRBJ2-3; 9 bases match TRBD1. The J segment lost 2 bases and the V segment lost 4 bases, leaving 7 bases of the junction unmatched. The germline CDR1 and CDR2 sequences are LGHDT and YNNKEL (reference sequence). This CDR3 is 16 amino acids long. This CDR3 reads CASSRRGQGFTDTQYF. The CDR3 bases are TGTGCCAGCAGCCGCCGAGGACAGGGGTTCACAGATACGCAGTATTTT.

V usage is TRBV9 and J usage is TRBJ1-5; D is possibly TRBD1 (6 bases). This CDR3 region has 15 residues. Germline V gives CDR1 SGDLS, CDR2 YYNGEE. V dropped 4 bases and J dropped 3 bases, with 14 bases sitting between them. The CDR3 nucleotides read TGTGCCAGCAGCCCCCGGACAGCCAACAATCAGCCCCAGCATTTT. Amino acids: CASSPRTANNQPQHF.

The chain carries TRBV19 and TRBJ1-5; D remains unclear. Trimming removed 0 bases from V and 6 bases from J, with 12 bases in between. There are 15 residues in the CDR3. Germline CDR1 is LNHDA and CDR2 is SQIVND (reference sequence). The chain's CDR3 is CASSIEGRRGQPQHF. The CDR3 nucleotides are TGTGCCAGTAGTATAGAGGGGAGACGTGGTCAGCCCCAGCATTTT.

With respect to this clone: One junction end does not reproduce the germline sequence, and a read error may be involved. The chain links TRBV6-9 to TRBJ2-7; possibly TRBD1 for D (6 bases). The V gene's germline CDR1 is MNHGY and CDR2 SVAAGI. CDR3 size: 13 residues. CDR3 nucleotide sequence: TGTGCCAGCGGTTACAGGGTGTCCTACGAGCAGTACTTC. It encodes CASGYRVSYEQYF.

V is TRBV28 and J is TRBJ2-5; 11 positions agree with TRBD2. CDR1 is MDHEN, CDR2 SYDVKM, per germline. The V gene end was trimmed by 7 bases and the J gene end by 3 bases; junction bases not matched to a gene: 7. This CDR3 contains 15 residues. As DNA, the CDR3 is TGTGCCAGCACCCTAGCGGGAGGTCAGAAAGAGACCCAGTACTTC. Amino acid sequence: CASTLAGGQKETQYF.

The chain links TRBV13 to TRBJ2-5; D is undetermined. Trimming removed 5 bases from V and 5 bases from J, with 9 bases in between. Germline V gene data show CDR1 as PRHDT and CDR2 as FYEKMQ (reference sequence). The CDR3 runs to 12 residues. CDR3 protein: CASSLRLETQYF. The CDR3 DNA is TGTGCCAGCAGCCTTAGACTTGAGACCCAGTACTTC.

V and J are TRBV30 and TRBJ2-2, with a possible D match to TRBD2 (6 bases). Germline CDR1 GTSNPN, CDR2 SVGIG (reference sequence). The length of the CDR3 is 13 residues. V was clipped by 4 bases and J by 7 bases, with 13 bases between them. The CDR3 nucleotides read TGTGCCTGGACGGCGGGGCTGGTCGGGGAGCTGTTTTTT. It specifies CAWTAGLVGELFF. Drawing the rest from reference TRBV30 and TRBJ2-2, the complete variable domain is SQTIHQWPATLVQPVGSPLSLECTVEGTSNPNLYWYRQAAGRGLQLLFYSVGIGQISSEVPQNLSASRPQDRQFILSSKKLLLSDSGFYLCAWTAGLVGELFFGEGSRLTVL.